Listed here are 30 T cell receptor beta chains from one sample, sequenced in a study of blood T cell repertoires in COVID-19. Sequencing was performed with immunoSEQ multiplex PCR; in TCRdb, only in-frame clones are kept and a portion is missing. The repertoire has 150,000 to 200,000 clones, around 85% of them found once; the top ten carry about 5.3%. Sequencing used PBMCs or T cells enriched from blood (not recorded which). The receptors shown here come from a woman between 40 and 55 years old with acute COVID-19.

The rearrangement joins TRBV2 to TRBJ2-3; a possible D gene is TRBD2 (6 bases). The CDR3 spans 15 residues. Between the trimmed V and J ends, which lost 1 base and 2 bases, there was a span of 10 bases. CDR1 and CDR2 from the germline V gene are SNHLY and FYNNEI. The CDR3, as DNA: TGTGCCAGCAGTGAAGGGGGACTCAACACAGATACGCAGTATTTT. Its translation: CASSEGGLNTDTQYF.

V is TRBV2 and J is TRBJ1-2; a weak D match, TRBD1 (5 bases). Germline assignment: CDR1 SNHLY and CDR2 FYNNEI. This CDR3 has 13 amino acids. Trimming stripped 3 bases from V and 7 bases from J, with 12 bases between. The CDR3 protein is CASSDNQRGGYTF. CDR3 nucleotides: TGTGCCAGCAGTGACAATCAAAGGGGTGGCTACACCTTC.

The chain is built from TRBV6-1 and TRBJ2-3; 10 bases align to TRBD2. Trimming took 2 bases from V and 4 from J; bases not matched to a gene: 3. The CDR3 sequence is 15 residues long. CDR1 MNHNS and CDR2 SASEGT come from the germline V gene. Here the CDR3 DNA reads TGTGCCAGCAGTGAACTAGCGGGAGCCCCAGATACGCAGTATTTT. Translation: CASSELAGAPDTQYF.

This chain joins TRBV18 and TRBJ1-5, with D perhaps TRBD1 (5 bases). This CDR3 contains 18 residues. The V and J ends lost 3 bases and 3 bases respectively, with 21 bases between them. Germline V gene sequence: CDR1 KGHSH, CDR2 LQKENI. CDR3 loop: CASSPDSSTPFLNQPQHF. The CDR3 DNA reads as TGTGCCAGCTCACCTGACAGCTCAACACCTTTTCTCAATCAGCCCCAGCATTTT.

The rearrangement links TRBV4-2 to TRBJ1-3, with 7 bases aligning to TRBD1. This CDR3 region has 16 residues. Trimming cost V 5 bases and J 3 bases; bases outside gene matches: 10. Germline V CDR1 and CDR2: LGHNA, YNFKEQ. As DNA, the CDR3 is TGTGCCAGCAGCGAGGGGGACAGTAACCTTGGAAACACCATATATTTT. Its translation is CASSEGDSNLGNTIYF.

The chain recombines TRBV5-4 with TRBJ1-1; 8 bases are a match to TRBD1. V lost 4 bases, J lost 6 bases, and 5 bases stayed unmatched. There are 13 residues in the CDR3. Per the germline V gene, CDR1 is SGHNT and CDR2 is YYREEE (reference sequence). The CDR3 bases are TGTGCCAGCAGCCTTGTACAGGGGGCTGAAGCTTTCTTT. It encodes CASSLVQGAEAFF.

The V call is TRBV14, the J call TRBJ2-3; 9 positions match TRBD2. Germline V CDR1 and CDR2: SGHDN, FVKESK. The junction had 14 bases not matched to a gene; V was cut back by 4 bases and J by 6 bases. The CDR3 length is 17 residues. CDR3 residues: CASSPWTSAYSGDTQYF. CDR3 nucleotide sequence: TGTGCCAGCAGCCCATGGACTAGCGCCTATTCGGGGGATACGCAGTATTTT.

CDR3 residues: CASKIDSGNTEAFF. CDR3 nucleotides: TGTGCCAGCAAAATCGACAGTGGGAACACTGAAGCTTTCTTT. The chain uses TRBV2 and TRBJ1-1; perhaps TRBD1 as D (5 bases). The CDR3 has 14 residues. The V gene's germline CDR1 is SNHLY and CDR2 FYNNEI. V was pared by 7 bases and J by 1 base, with 13 bases between.

This sequence joins TRBV7-2 and TRBJ2-3; TRBD2 might be the D (6 bases). CDR1 and CDR2 (germline): SGHTA, FQGNSA. V was trimmed by 3 bases and J by 4 bases, leaving 11 bases between them. The CDR3 runs 14 residues. DNA of the CDR3: TGTGCCAGCAGCTTTGGGTTAGCGGCAGATACGCAGTATTTT. Amino acid sequence: CASSFGLAADTQYF.

V gene TRBV6-1 combines with J gene TRBJ1-2, with D hard to call. This CDR3 contains 12 residues. V was trimmed by 1 base and J by 5 bases, leaving 5 bases between them. Per germline, CDR1 MNHNS and CDR2 SASEGT. For the CDR3, the DNA is TGTGCCAGCAGTGAAGTGACTTATGGCTACACCTTC. This codes for CASSEVTYGYTF.

The chain has TRBV5-1 and TRBJ2-7; 11 nucleotides match TRBD2. CDR1 and CDR2 (germline): SGHRS, YFSETQ. The ends lost 4 bases at V and 5 bases at J; junction bases unmatched: 8. The CDR3 has 15 residues. The CDR3: CASSLTSGSSHEQYF. In nucleotides, the CDR3 is TGCGCCAGCAGCCTTACTAGCGGGAGCAGCCACGAGCAGTACTTC.

The chain employs TRBV7-2 and TRBJ2-1; TRBD1 is a possible D gene (6 bases). CDR3 length: 18 amino acids. The ends were cut back, 5 bases at V and 2 bases at J, with 22 bases in the middle. CDR1 is SGHTA, CDR2 FQGNSA, per germline. This CDR3 reads CASSRGVGAGTTYNEQFF. For the CDR3, the DNA is TGTGCCAGCAGCCGCGGCGTGGGGGCCGGGACAACCTACAATGAGCAGTTCTTC. The full variable domain, rest sourced from reference TRBV7-2 and TRBJ2-1, is GAGVSQSPSNKVTEKGKDVELRCDPISGHTALYWYRQSLGQGLEFLIYFQGNSAPDKSGLPSDRFSAERTGGSVSTLTIQRTQQEDSAVYLCASSRGVGAGTTYNEQFFGPGTRLTVL.

The chain is built from TRBV6-1 and TRBJ2-2; 8 bases line up with TRBD1. Germline V CDR1 and CDR2: MNHNS, SASEGT. V trimming: 2 bases; J trimming: 5 bases; junction bases outside the gene matches: 7. The CDR3 is made up of 16 amino acids. The CDR3 is CASSEHGRGRTGELFF. CDR3 DNA: TGTGCCAGCAGTGAACACGGCAGGGGGCGAACCGGGGAGCTGTTTTTT.

This clone was observed a single time. The CDR3 DNA follows: TGTGCCAGCAGCTTGGGGGGGACTCCCGCCGGAGATGAGCAGTTCTTC. Amino acids: CASSLGGTPAGDEQFF. J is TRBJ2-1 and V is TRBV5-8; TRBD2 is a possible D gene (6 bases). With 0 bases removed from V and 8 bases from J, the gap between germline ends came to 18 bases. Germline-derived CDR1 and CDR2 are SGHTS and YDEGEE. The CDR3 has 16 residues.

The sample holds a few counts of this clone. An end of the junction differs from the germline gene, which may be a read error. J is TRBJ2-5 and V is TRBV20-1; D is unclear. The length of the CDR3 is 11 residues. Germline V gene data show CDR1 as DFQATT and CDR2 as SNEGSKA (reference sequence). The CDR3 loop is CSARDREAQYF. The DNA of the CDR3 is TGCAGTGCTAGAGATCGAGAGGCCCAGTACTTC.

The chain recombines TRBV6-1 with TRBJ1-2; 7 bases line up with TRBD1. The junction had 1 base not matched to a gene; V was cut back by 0 bases and J by 0 bases. Germline V lookup: CDR1 MNHNS, CDR2 SASEGT. This CDR3 spans 15 amino acids. The DNA for the CDR3 is TGTGCCAGCAGTGAAGCCCAGGGGGCTAACTATGGCTACACCTTC. Its translation: CASSEAQGANYGYTF.

This clone was counted once. V and J are TRBV19 and TRBJ1-1, with D maybe TRBD1 (5 bases). CDR3 length: 12 amino acids. V lost 5 bases to trimming and J lost 5 bases, with 9 bases between them. The germline V gene has CDR1 LNHDA and CDR2 SQIVND (reference sequence). The CDR3 region has the DNA TGTGCCAGTAGTCAACGGGGGACTGAAGCTTTCTTT. It translates to CASSQRGTEAFF.

This chain connects TRBV6-1 to TRBJ2-1; unclear D gene. With 1 base removed from V and 3 bases from J, the gap between germline ends came to 7 bases. The germline V gene has CDR1 MNHNS and CDR2 SASEGT. CDR3 length equals 14 residues. CDR3 in amino acids: CASSEGRNYNEQFF. The CDR3 DNA reads as TGTGCCAGCAGTGAAGGGCGGAACTACAATGAGCAGTTCTTC.

This clone has only one observation. The gene calls are TRBV7-9 and TRBJ2-2, with 8 bases matching TRBD1. Germline V lookup: CDR1 SEHNR, CDR2 FQNEAQ (reference sequence). V dropped 4 bases and J dropped 4; count of bases not matched to a gene: 11. This CDR3 is built from 17 residues. The CDR3 bases are TGTGCCAGCAGCTCAAGTCCGGGACAGGTCATCACCGGGGAGCTGTTTTTT. The encoded protein is CASSSSPGQVITGELFF.

The chain has TRBV11-2 and TRBJ1-4; 9 nucleotides align to TRBD1. The CDR3 totals 15 residues. V shed 5 bases, J shed 7 bases, and the junction held 8 bases outside the gene matches. CDR1 and CDR2 (germline): SGHAT, FQNNGV. In nucleotides, the CDR3 is TGTGCCAGCAGCGCCCGGGACAGGGTGGGTGAAAAACTGTTTTTT. Protein sequence: CASSARDRVGEKLFF.

The chain couples TRBV6-5 to TRBJ2-7; 11 positions match TRBD2. Germline loops: CDR1 MNHEY, CDR2 SVGAGI. Trimming at V came to 9 bases and at J to 2 bases, leaving 9 bases not matched to a gene. This CDR3 has 15 residues. DNA of the CDR3: TGTGCCAGTAAAGCTAGACTAGCGGGAACCTACGAGCAGTACGTC. Amino acids: CASKARLAGTYEQYV.

This chain uses TRBV5-4 with TRBJ2-7; 8 bases map to TRBD2. V dropped 4 bases and J dropped 2; count of bases not matched to a gene: 8. This CDR3 is built from 15 residues. Per germline, CDR1 SGHNT and CDR2 YYREEE (reference sequence). DNA for the CDR3: TGTGCCAGCAGCGCCGGGAGGGCGTGGACCTACGAGCAGTACTTC. This encodes CASSAGRAWTYEQYF.

V is TRBV27 and J is TRBJ2-1; D unclear. V gave up 3 bases and J gave up 0 bases, with 12 bases separating them. The CDR3 contains 16 residues. The germline CDR1 and CDR2 sequences are MNHEY and SMNVEV (reference sequence). The CDR3 DNA follows: TGTGCCAGCAGTTTCACAGCCTATACCTCCTACAATGAGCAGTTCTTC. Protein sequence: CASSFTAYTSYNEQFF.

This chain joins TRBV5-1 and TRBJ1-3; weak D call: TRBD1 (5 bases). Trimming shortened V by 0 bases and J by 0 bases, and 13 bases separated the two germline ends. Germline assignment: CDR1 SGHRS and CDR2 YFSETQ. There are 17 residues in the CDR3. This chain's CDR3 is CASSLEGTEGSGNTIYF. As DNA, the CDR3 is TGCGCCAGCAGCTTGGAAGGGACGGAGGGCTCTGGAAACACCATATATTTT.

The CDR3, as DNA: TGTGCCAGCGCGAAAACTAGCGGACAAGAGACCCAGTACTTC. Translated, it gives CASAKTSGQETQYF. This chain uses TRBV2 with TRBJ2-5; 8 nucleotides agree with TRBD2. Germline CDR1 reads SNHLY; CDR2 reads FYNNEI. V lost 8 bases to trimming and J lost 2 bases; unmatched junction nucleotides: 7. The CDR3 totals 14 residues. The full variable domain, rest sourced from reference TRBV2 and TRBJ2-5, is EPEVTQTPSHQVTQMGQEVILRCVPISNHLYFYWYRQILGQKVEFLVSFYNNEISEKSEIFDDQFSVERPDGSNFTLKIRSTKLEDSAMYFCASAKTSGQETQYFGPGTRLLVL.

This clone showed up just once. The J gene is TRBJ1-2, the V gene TRBV21-1. TRBV21-1 is labeled a pseudogene. The CDR3 is 15 residues long. The chain's CDR3 is CASSKGARGNYGYTF. CDR3 sequence (DNA): TGTGCCAGCAGCAAAGGGGCTCGGGGTAACTATGGCTACACCTTC.

The chain links TRBV28 to TRBJ1-1; 7 nucleotides agree with TRBD1. Germline CDR1 is MDHEN and CDR2 is SYDVKM. The CDR3 covers 16 residues. V trimming: 5 bases; J trimming: 0 bases; junction bases outside the gene matches: 9. In DNA form, the CDR3 reads TGTGCCAGCAGTGCCCCGGGACAGCTCATGAACACTGAAGCTTTCTTT. It translates to CASSAPGQLMNTEAFF. The full variable domain, with the rest looked up from reference TRBV28 and TRBJ1-1, is DVKVTQSSRYLVKRTGEKVFLECVQDMDHENMFWYRQDPGLGLRLIYFSYDVKMKEKGDIPEGYSVSREKKERFSLILESASTNQTSMYLCASSAPGQLMNTEAFFGQGTRLTVV.

The V and J genes are TRBV25-1 and TRBJ1-3; no definite D call. Trimming left V 3 bases short and J 1 base short, with 10 bases between. Germline V gives CDR1 MGHDK, CDR2 SYGVNS. This CDR3 comprises 15 residues. CDR3 sequence (DNA): TGTGCCAGCAGTGAGTTGGGCTCGTCTGGAAACACCATATATTTT. Its translation: CASSELGSSGNTIYF.

The chain is built from TRBV25-1 and TRBJ2-5; 9 bases align to TRBD2. Germline trimming cut 6 bases from V and 1 base from J; bases unmatched to any gene: 3. The length of the CDR3 is 14 residues. Germline V CDR1 and CDR2: MGHDK, SYGVNS. CDR3 protein: CASSQREAQETQYF. In nucleotides, the CDR3 is TGTGCCAGCAGCCAGCGGGAGGCCCAAGAGACCCAGTACTTC.

V usage is TRBV5-1 and J usage is TRBJ2-3; TRBD2 matches 10 bases. The CDR3 extends over 16 amino acids. The trim removed 1 base at V and 2 bases at J, leaving 4 bases unmatched. Looked up from germline, CDR1 is SGHRS and CDR2 is YFSETQ. The CDR3 DNA is TGCGCCAGCAGCTTGCCCCTAGCGGGGGTCACAGATACGCAGTATTTT. Translation gives CASSLPLAGVTDTQYF.